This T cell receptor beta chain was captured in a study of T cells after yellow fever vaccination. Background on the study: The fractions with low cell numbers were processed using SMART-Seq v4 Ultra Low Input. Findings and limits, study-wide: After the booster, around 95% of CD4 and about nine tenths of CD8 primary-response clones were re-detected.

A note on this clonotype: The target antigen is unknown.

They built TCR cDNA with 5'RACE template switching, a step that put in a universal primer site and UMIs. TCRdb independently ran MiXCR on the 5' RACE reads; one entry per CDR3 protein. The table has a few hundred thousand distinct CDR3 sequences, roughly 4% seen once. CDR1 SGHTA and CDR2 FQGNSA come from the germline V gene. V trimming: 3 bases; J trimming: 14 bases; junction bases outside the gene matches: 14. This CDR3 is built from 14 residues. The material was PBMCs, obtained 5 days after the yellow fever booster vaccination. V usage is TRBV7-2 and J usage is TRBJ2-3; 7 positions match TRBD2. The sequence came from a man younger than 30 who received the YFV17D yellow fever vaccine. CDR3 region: CASSFRSGASKRYF. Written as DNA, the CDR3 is TGTGCCAGCAGCTTTCGGAGCGGGGCCTCGAAAAGGTATTTT.